These 29 T cell receptor beta chains share one sample of origin, sequenced in a study of STAT3 mutations in large granular lymphocyte leukemia (dated 2019 in TCRdb). Paper-wide results and their limitations: All T-LGLL patients had at least one immunodominant TCRbeta clonotype, and roughly half had multiple immunodominant subclonotypes.

The method behind the library was the immunoSEQ multiplex PCR assay. TCRdb holds this immuneACCESS table with in-frame rearrangements only. Some clones are missing; in checked studies, unresolved V genes explain under half, and the rest has no known cause. Across this sample there are 35,000 to 40,000 clones, with 70% to 90% seen only once. Of the sample, around 0.44% is held by the ten largest clones. These receptors are not linked to any known antigen. Sequencing used PBMCs. The origin of the receptors is a human donor with T large granular lymphocyte leukemia. Some clones in this sample may be carry-over from other donors' samples.

The rearrangement joins TRBV5-6 to TRBJ2-7; 9 positions match TRBD2. The germline V gene has CDR1 SGHDT and CDR2 YYEEEE. The CDR3 runs 15 residues. J gave up 3 bases and V 4 bases, and 8 bases lay outside the gene matches. CDR3 region: CASSGRGGSGYEQYV. In DNA, the CDR3 is TGTGCCAGCAGCGGGCGGGGGGGTTCGGGCTACGAGCAGTACGTC.

The chain uses TRBV11-2 and TRBJ2-3; no definite D call. Per the germline V gene, CDR1 is SGHAT and CDR2 is FQNNGV. V dropped 0 bases and J dropped 2 bases, with 9 bases sitting between them. This CDR3 has 15 residues. CDR3 sequence (DNA): TGTGCCAGCAGCTTAGATCCCCCGTACACAGATACGCAGTATTTT. Amino acid sequence: CASSLDPPYTDTQYF.

This chain connects TRBV5-1 to TRBJ2-5; 11 bases are shared with TRBD1. Germline V gene lookup returns CDR1 SGHRS and CDR2 YFSETQ. The CDR3 loop spans 15 amino acids. Trimming removed 4 bases from V and 4 bases from J; junction bases left unmatched: 6. CDR3 region: CASSPGTGGGETQYF. The CDR3 coding sequence is TGCGCCAGCAGCCCTGGGACAGGGGGGGGAGAGACCCAGTACTTC.

DNA of the CDR3: TGTGCCAGCAGCGTAGACCACGAGCGGGAAAAACTGTTTTTT. As protein: CASSVDHEREKLFF. The J gene is TRBJ1-4, the V gene TRBV9; the D is unclear. Germline CDR1 is SGDLS and CDR2 is YYNGEE. Trimming removed 0 bases at V and 8 bases at J, with 11 bases between. The CDR3 sequence is 14 residues long.

The rearrangement links TRBV5-1 to TRBJ2-1; TRBD2 is a possible D gene (5 bases). Germline assignment: CDR1 SGHRS and CDR2 YFSETQ. Trimming removed 6 bases at V and 4 bases at J, with 11 bases between. CDR3 length: 13 amino acids. The CDR3 coding sequence is TGCGCCAGCACCCGGGGAGTTTACAATGAGCAGTTCTTC. Protein sequence: CASTRGVYNEQFF.

The chain has TRBV7-9 and TRBJ2-1; D unresolved. The CDR3 is made up of 16 amino acids. Germline V gene lookup returns CDR1 SEHNR and CDR2 FQNEAQ (reference sequence). The V gene lost 1 base and the J gene lost 10 bases, with 20 bases spanning the gap. CDR3 nucleotides: TGTGCCAGCAGCTTAGATCCCCCCCGACTGCTATCAGAGCAGTTCTTC. Its protein is CASSLDPPRLLSEQFF.

The chain combines TRBV7-9 with TRBJ1-4; unclear D gene. This CDR3 comprises 18 residues. Germline V lookup: CDR1 SEHNR, CDR2 FQNEAQ (reference sequence). V dropped 0 bases and J dropped 7 bases, with 21 bases sitting between them. The CDR3 DNA follows: TGTGCCAGCAGCTTAGCCCCAGACGTACATGATCCAAGTGAAAAACTGTTTTTT. Its protein is CASSLAPDVHDPSEKLFF.

The chain recombines TRBV6-5 with TRBJ1-1; no clear D. The CDR3 runs to 12 residues. Germline CDR1 reads MNHEY; CDR2 reads SVGAGI. This CDR3 is CATGRPNTEAFF. CDR3 nucleotide sequence: TGTGCAACCGGACGGCCGAACACTGAAGCTTTCTTT.

The gene calls are TRBV5-1 and TRBJ2-5; TRBD2 agrees at 7 bases. Germline loops: CDR1 SGHRS, CDR2 YFSETQ. The CDR3 length is 13 residues. V lost 5 bases to trimming and J lost 5 bases; unmatched junction nucleotides: 6. For the CDR3, the DNA is TGCGCCAGCAGTTTCGCGGGGGTTGAGACCCAGTACTTC. As protein: CASSFAGVETQYF.

This chain connects TRBV19 to TRBJ2-2; D is undetermined. V was trimmed by 6 bases and J by 3 bases, leaving 5 bases between them. From germline, CDR1 is LNHDA and CDR2 SQIVND (reference sequence). The CDR3 is 12 residues long. CDR3 protein: CASSSYTGELFF. The CDR3 region has the DNA TGTGCCAGTAGCAGTTACACCGGGGAGCTGTTTTTT.

The J gene is TRBJ2-7, the V gene TRBV7-9; D may be TRBD1 (5 bases). CDR1 and CDR2 (germline): SEHNR, FQNEAQ (reference sequence). The CDR3 runs 14 residues. With 6 bases removed from V and 9 bases from J, the gap between germline ends came to 21 bases. Here the CDR3 reads CASSLTAPREPQYF. The CDR3 DNA follows: TGTGCCAGCAGTCTTACCGCCCCCAGGGAACCGCAGTACTTC.

The chain has TRBV20-1 and TRBJ1-2; the D is unclear. V lost 6 bases, J lost 6 bases, and 11 bases lay in between. Germline CDR1 DFQATT, CDR2 SNEGSKA (reference sequence). This CDR3 is built from 11 residues. The CDR3 coding sequence is TGCAGTGCGAAAAGAATAAATGGCTACACCTTC. This sequence encodes CSAKRINGYTF.

This chain links TRBV29-1 with TRBJ2-1; D gene uncertain. The V end was cut by 4 bases, the J end by 3 bases, with 7 bases between. The CDR3 is made up of 12 amino acids. Germline CDR1 and CDR2: SQVTM and ANQGSEA. CDR3 loop: CSVGRHYNEQFF. CDR3 sequence (DNA): TGCAGCGTTGGGCGACACTACAATGAGCAGTTCTTC.

The chain uses TRBV7-8 and TRBJ2-7; weak D call: TRBD2 (6 bases). Per germline, CDR1 SGHVS and CDR2 FQNEAQ. The V end lost 4 bases, the J end lost 0 bases, and 10 bases lay between the germline ends. The CDR3 extends over 14 amino acids. CDR3 protein: CASSSMGGSYEQYF. As DNA, the CDR3 is TGTGCCAGCAGCTCTATGGGGGGCTCCTACGAGCAGTACTTC.

The rearrangement uses TRBV28 and TRBJ2-7; D remains ambiguous. Germline V gene sequence: CDR1 MDHEN, CDR2 SYDVKM. V was trimmed by 1 base and J by 1 base, leaving 2 bases between them. The CDR3 is made up of 12 amino acids. This CDR3 is CASSLSSYEQYF. The CDR3 DNA sequence: TGTGCCAGCAGTTTATCTTCCTACGAGCAGTACTTC.

The chain couples TRBV7-2 to TRBJ2-7; D not resolved. The germline V gene encodes CDR1 SGHTA and CDR2 FQGNSA. The CDR3 covers 11 residues. V was cut by 6 bases and J by 2 bases, with 5 bases left in between. The CDR3 here is CASRLAYEQYF. The CDR3 DNA is TGTGCCAGCAGACTGGCCTACGAGCAGTACTTC.

J is TRBJ1-6 and V is TRBV6-1; 8 nucleotides match TRBD1. This CDR3 has 15 amino acids. Germline V gene lookup returns CDR1 MNHNS and CDR2 SASEGT. After removal of 2 bases from V and 7 bases from J, the junction contained 4 bases not matched to a gene. The CDR3 coding sequence is TGTGCCAGCAGTGAACAGGGGGCGAGGAATTCACCCCTCCACTTT. Its translation: CASSEQGARNSPLHF.

This chain joins TRBV7-9 and TRBJ2-2; 9 bases are shared with TRBD1. Germline V gene lookup returns CDR1 SEHNR and CDR2 FQNEAQ (reference sequence). The CDR3 extends over 13 amino acids. Losses at the gene ends were 10 bases for V and 4 bases for J; bases not matched to a gene: 4. The chain's CDR3 is CAKPDRGTGELFF. DNA for the CDR3: TGTGCCAAGCCGGACAGGGGCACCGGGGAGCTGTTTTTT.

The chain carries TRBV29-1 and TRBJ2-3, with D unresolved. CDR3 length equals 12 residues. Germline V gene lookup returns CDR1 SQVTM and CDR2 ANQGSEA. Trimming removed 4 bases at V and 8 bases at J, with 13 bases between. The CDR3 coding sequence is TGCAGCGTTGTGCCCCCCATCGGTACGCAGTATTTT. Its translation is CSVVPPIGTQYF.

V and J are TRBV11-2 and TRBJ2-2; D not resolved. Germline V lookup: CDR1 SGHAT, CDR2 FQNNGV. Between the trimmed V and J ends, which lost 4 bases and 4 bases, there was a span of 13 bases. CDR3 length equals 15 residues. DNA of the CDR3: TGTGCCAGCAGCTCCCTTTCAGGTGGCACCGGGGAGCTGTTTTTT. Translation: CASSSLSGGTGELFF.

CDR3 sequence: CSVVDRSLNTEAFF. For the CDR3, the DNA is TGCAGCGTTGTGGACCGAAGCTTGAACACTGAAGCTTTCTTT. The chain combines TRBV29-1 with TRBJ1-1, with no clear D. Germline CDR1 and CDR2: SQVTM and ANQGSEA. This CDR3 comprises 14 residues. The V gene lost 4 bases and the J gene lost 0 bases, with 12 bases spanning the gap. The complete variable domain, with remaining parts taken from reference TRBV29-1 and TRBJ1-1, reads SAVISQKPSRDICQRGTSLTIQCQVDSQVTMMFWYRQQPGQSLTLIATANQGSEATYESGFVIDKFPISRPNLTFSTLTVSNMSPEDSSIYLCSVVDRSLNTEAFFGQGTRLTVV.

The chain links TRBV19 to TRBJ1-1; the D is unclear. CDR3 length: 12 residues. V lost 3 bases and J lost 5, with 7 bases in between. Per the germline V gene, CDR1 is LNHDA and CDR2 is SQIVND (reference sequence). The CDR3 DNA sequence: TGTGCCAGTAGTATTTTTGGAACTGAAGCTTTCTTT. Protein product: CASSIFGTEAFF.

V gene TRBV6-5 combines with J gene TRBJ2-5, with D hard to call. The V gene's germline CDR1 is MNHEY and CDR2 SVGAGI. The V and J ends lost 0 bases and 2 bases respectively, with 13 bases between them. The CDR3 is 16 residues long. CDR3 sequence reads: CASSYSFTAQQETQYF. The DNA of the CDR3 is TGTGCCAGCAGTTACTCGTTTACGGCACAACAAGAGACCCAGTACTTC.

This clone was seen a few times. The rearrangement uses TRBV5-8 and TRBJ1-5; 8 bases are shared with TRBD1. The CDR3 totals 14 residues. With 4 bases clipped from V and 7 bases from J, the junction kept 7 bases outside the gene matches. Germline assignment: CDR1 SGHTS and CDR2 YDEGEE. The chain's CDR3 is CASSPRTGLQPQHF. The CDR3 DNA reads as TGTGCCAGCAGCCCCCGGACAGGGCTACAGCCCCAGCATTTT. The variable domain in full, with the rest retrieved from reference TRBV5-8 and TRBJ1-5, is EAGVTQSPTHLIKTRGQQATLRCSPISGHTSVYWYQQALGLGLQFLLWYDEGEERNRGNFPPRFSGRQFPNYSSELNVNALELEDSALYLCASSPRTGLQPQHFGDGTRLSIL.

This clone was seen a single time. The V gene is TRBV5-1, the J gene TRBJ1-5, with unresolved D. The V gene's germline CDR1 is SGHRS and CDR2 YFSETQ. The V and J ends lost 0 bases and 0 bases respectively, with 7 bases between them. The CDR3 runs 15 residues. In DNA, the CDR3 is TGCGCCAGCAGCTTGGACGGGAATAGCAATCAGCCCCAGCATTTT. Its protein is CASSLDGNSNQPQHF.

The gene calls are TRBV14 and TRBJ1-1; D call uncertain. Germline CDR1 reads SGHDN; CDR2 reads FVKESK. V lost 5 bases to trimming and J lost 4 bases, with 20 bases between them. The CDR3 spans 16 residues. CDR3 amino acids: CASSENPRGLVTEAFF. In DNA, the CDR3 is TGTGCCAGCAGCGAAAACCCCCGCGGTCTGGTCACTGAAGCTTTCTTT. Full variable domain (rest looked up from reference TRBV14 and TRBJ1-1): EAGVTQFPSHSVIEKGQTVTLRCDPISGHDNLYWYRRVMGKEIKFLLHFVKESKQDESGMPNNRFLAERTGGTYSTLKVQPAELEDSGVYFCASSENPRGLVTEAFFGQGTRLTVV.

This clone was counted a single time. This sequence joins TRBV30 and TRBJ1-6; unclear D gene. V gave up 1 base and J gave up 6 bases, with 1 base separating them. The CDR3 has 11 residues. Per germline, CDR1 GTSNPN and CDR2 SVGIG (reference sequence). Written as DNA, the CDR3 is TGTGCCTGGAGTGCTAATTCACCCCTCCACTTT. Translating it yields CAWSANSPLHF.

This clone has just one count. This chain joins TRBV5-1 and TRBJ1-4, with D possibly being TRBD1 (6 bases). Trimming removed 3 bases at V and 5 bases at J, with 11 bases between. The CDR3 covers 14 residues. Germline-derived CDR1 and CDR2 are SGHRS and YFSETQ. The CDR3 loop reads CASSYDRLNEKLFF. The DNA for the CDR3 is TGCGCCAGCAGCTATGACAGGCTAAATGAAAAACTGTTTTTT.

The V call is TRBV25-1, the J call TRBJ2-2; 13 positions agree with TRBD2. This CDR3 is 16 amino acids long. Losses at the gene ends were 2 bases for V and 9 bases for J; bases not matched to a gene: 6. CDR1 is MGHDK, CDR2 SYGVNS, per germline. CDR3 bases: TGTGCCAGCAGTGAAACTAGCGGGGGGGCCAAAAGGGAGCTGTTTTTT. Translating gives CASSETSGGAKRELFF.